The 18 T cell receptor beta chains listed next were all sequenced from one sample in a study of cytomegalovirus exposure and HLA in healthy donors. The primer mix had 60 Vbeta and 13 Jbeta primers. Profiling relied on immunoSEQ multiplex PCR, and the TCRdb table lists in-frame clones only, not all of them. The sample records 140,000 to 150,000 clones, about three quarters being singletons. The sequenced sample was PBMCs. All receptors come from a woman in her twenties or thirties in good health and CMV-seronegative.

This clone came up a few times. The V call is TRBV4-2, the J call TRBJ2-2; 13 bases agree with TRBD2. This CDR3 region has 17 residues. The junction had 2 bases not matched to a gene; V was cut back by 1 base and J by 3 bases. The germline gives CDR1 LGHNA, CDR2 YNFKEQ. The CDR3 nucleotides are TGTGCCAGCAGCCAAGGACTAGCGGGGGGAGACACCGGGGAGCTGTTTTTT. Amino acid sequence: CASSQGLAGGDTGELFF.

This sequence joins TRBV5-4 and TRBJ1-1, with D possibly being TRBD1 (6 bases). Germline V gene data show CDR1 as SGHNT and CDR2 as YYREEE (reference sequence). The length of the CDR3 is 16 residues. V lost 4 bases and J lost 4, with 20 bases in between. CDR3 bases: TGTGCCAGCAGCCCCCCAAGGGCAGGGGTCATCACTGAAGCTTTCTTT. Translating it yields CASSPPRAGVITEAFF.

The V and J genes are TRBV30 and TRBJ1-2; perhaps TRBD1 as D (6 bases). This CDR3 has 15 amino acids. CDR1 GTSNPN and CDR2 SVGIG come from the germline V gene (reference sequence). The V gene lost 0 bases and the J gene lost 5 bases, with 16 bases spanning the gap. The CDR3 DNA reads as TGTGCCTGGAGTGTGGGGCTGTGGACAGCTTATGGCTACACCTTC. Its protein product is CAWSVGLWTAYGYTF.

The chain uses TRBV9 and TRBJ1-2, with unresolved D. Looked up from germline, CDR1 is SGDLS and CDR2 is YYNGEE. There are 13 residues in the CDR3. Deletions cut 2 bases from V and 2 bases from J, with 7 bases between. In DNA form, the CDR3 reads TGTGCCAGCAGCGTCAGGTGGAACTATGGCTACACCTTC. Translating gives CASSVRWNYGYTF. Full variable domain (remainder filled in from reference TRBV9 and TRBJ1-2): DSGVTQTPKHLITATGQRVTLRCSPRSGDLSVYWYQQSLDQGLQFLIQYYNGEERAKGNILERFSAQQFPDLHSELNLSSLELGDSALYFCASSVRWNYGYTFGSGTRLTVV.

This chain connects TRBV29-1 to TRBJ1-4; 7 nucleotides align to TRBD1. After removal of 6 bases from V and 5 bases from J, the junction contained 6 bases not matched to a gene. Per germline, CDR1 SQVTM and CDR2 ANQGSEA. The CDR3 sequence is 13 residues long. For the CDR3, the DNA is TGCAGCGTGTCGAGGGACAGCAATGAAAAACTGTTTTTT. This translates into CSVSRDSNEKLFF.

CDR3 in amino acids: CASSEEAGLQPQHF. The CDR3 region has the DNA TGTGCCAGCAGTGAAGAAGCAGGGCTACAGCCCCAGCATTTT. The V call is TRBV2, the J call TRBJ1-5; a weak D match, TRBD1 (5 bases). Trimming took 1 base from V and 7 from J, leaving 11 bases between them. CDR1 SNHLY and CDR2 FYNNEI come from the germline V gene. The CDR3 consists of 14 residues.

This sequence joins TRBV27 and TRBJ2-7; 11 nucleotides line up with TRBD2. This CDR3 is 18 amino acids long. Germline loops: CDR1 MNHEY, CDR2 SMNVEV (reference sequence). Losses at the gene ends were 5 bases for V and 4 bases for J; bases not matched to a gene: 16. DNA of the CDR3: TGTGCCAGCAGTCCCAGACTAGCGGGGCGCCTCTTTGTTTACGAGCAGTACTTC. Its translation is CASSPRLAGRLFVYEQYF.

This chain uses TRBV7-8 with TRBJ1-2; TRBD1 matches at 7 bases. V was pared by 5 bases and J by 4 bases, with 7 bases of the junction left unmatched. The CDR3 consists of 14 residues. Germline V gene lookup returns CDR1 SGHVS and CDR2 FQNEAQ. CDR3 coding DNA: TGTGCCAGCAGCGCAACAGGGGACTTCTATGGCTACACCTTC. Translation gives CASSATGDFYGYTF.

The chain combines TRBV27 with TRBJ1-1, with TRBD1 as a possible D gene (6 bases). CDR1 is MNHEY and CDR2 is SMNVEV in the germline V gene (reference sequence). V lost 4 bases and J lost 3, with 12 bases in between. The CDR3 consists of 14 residues. Here the CDR3 DNA reads TGTGCCAGCAGTTCGGACAGCCGATACACTGAAGCTTTCTTT. Protein product: CASSSDSRYTEAFF.

This chain joins TRBV7-6 and TRBJ2-5; 9 bases agree with TRBD1. CDR1 is SGHVS and CDR2 is FNYEAQ in the germline V gene. Trimming took 3 bases from V and 5 from J; bases not matched to a gene: 7. CDR3 length equals 15 residues. The DNA for the CDR3 is TGTGCCAGCAGCTTGGGGACAGGGACCGTGGAGACCCAGTACTTC. Its protein is CASSLGTGTVETQYF.

The chain has TRBV6-1 and TRBJ2-1; D gene ambiguous. Trimming took 4 bases from V and 0 from J, leaving 13 bases between them. Germline-derived CDR1 and CDR2 are MNHNS and SASEGT. The CDR3 has 16 amino acids. The CDR3 sequence is CASSGRQARSYNEQFF. In DNA form, the CDR3 reads TGTGCCAGCAGTGGGCGCCAGGCGCGCTCCTACAATGAGCAGTTCTTC.

This clone was detected only once. The chain combines TRBV9 with TRBJ1-6; no firm D call. CDR1 and CDR2 from the germline V gene are SGDLS and YYNGEE. The CDR3 contains 14 residues. The ends were cut back, 6 bases at V and 3 bases at J, with 10 bases in the middle. The CDR3, as DNA: TGTGCCAGCACCGCTGGGCTCTATAATTCACCCCTCCACTTT. Translating gives CASTAGLYNSPLHF.

The V and J genes are TRBV5-6 and TRBJ1-1; no firm D call. V dropped 4 bases and J dropped 7 bases, with 8 bases sitting between them. The CDR3 sequence is 11 residues long. Per the germline V gene, CDR1 is SGHDT and CDR2 is YYEEEE. CDR3 coding DNA: TGTGCCAGCAGCGCCCGGGGTGAAGCTTTCTTT. Amino acid sequence: CASSARGEAFF.

This chain links TRBV29-1 with TRBJ1-5, with D unresolved. Trimming took 6 bases from V and 5 from J, leaving 14 bases between them. CDR1 and CDR2 (germline): SQVTM, ANQGSEA. This CDR3 is built from 13 residues. The CDR3 nucleotides are TGCAGCGTGCCGAAGCGAGTATATCAGCCCCAGCATTTT. Translation: CSVPKRVYQPQHF.

This clone was detected once. The rearrangement uses TRBV6-4 and TRBJ2-6, with 8 bases fitting TRBD2. There are 18 residues in the CDR3. V lost 0 bases and J lost 4; bases outside the gene matches: 8. In germline, CDR1 is MRHNA, CDR2 SNTAGT. DNA of the CDR3: TGTGCCAGCAGTGACTCGGCGCGGGGGGCGGGAGGGGCCAACGTCCTGACTTTC. Translation gives CASSDSARGAGGANVLTF.

This clone was picked up one time. The chain couples TRBV11-2 to TRBJ2-2, with a possible D match to TRBD2 (6 bases). In germline, CDR1 is SGHAT, CDR2 FQNNGV. CDR3 length equals 13 residues. The V end lost 7 bases, the J end lost 7 bases, and 13 bases lay between the germline ends. CDR3 coding DNA: TGTGCCAGCATCCGGGGGTCTGGCGGGGAGCTGTTTTTT. Residues: CASIRGSGGELFF.

V and J are TRBV5-6 and TRBJ1-2; TRBD1 might be the D (6 bases). Trimming took off 5 bases at V and 0 bases at J, with 23 bases between the two ends. The CDR3 loop spans 18 amino acids. Germline values: CDR1 SGHDT, CDR2 YYEEEE. The CDR3 DNA follows: TGTGCCAGCAGATCCATTCAGGGGCCATCCGGGGCTAACTATGGCTACACCTTC. Translating it yields CASRSIQGPSGANYGYTF.

The chain links TRBV6-1 to TRBJ1-3; 8 nucleotides match TRBD1. V lost 8 bases, J lost 2 bases, and 5 bases stayed unmatched. Germline CDR1 is MNHNS and CDR2 is SASEGT. This CDR3 has 14 amino acids. The CDR3 region is CASQQGGTGNTIYF. The CDR3 DNA follows: TGTGCCAGCCAACAGGGGGGAACTGGAAACACCATATATTTT.